What follows are 19 T cell receptor beta chains derived from one specimen sequenced in a study of T cells in Graves' hyperthyroidism and ophthalmopathy. Amplified TCR beta CDR3 regions derived from RNA transcripts. First-round RT-PCR of the TCR CDR3 relied on the HTBI primer set. TCRdb recomputed calls from the multiplex PCR reads with MiXCR, one row per CDR3 protein. The table has approximately 400,000 distinct CDR3 sequences, less than 20% seen once; the top ten hold 35% to 45%. Sequenced: blood. Receptors originate from a man younger than 30 with Graves' ophthalmopathy.

This clonotype occurred a few times. The gene calls are TRBV19 and TRBJ1-2; 8 bases map to TRBD1. Germline values: CDR1 LNHDA, CDR2 SQIVND (reference sequence). J lost 4 bases, V lost 9 bases, and 10 bases had no gene match. The CDR3 is 14 amino acids. CDR3 region: CASAGQGVFYGYTF. In DNA, the CDR3 is TGTGCCAGCGCCGGACAGGGTGTATTCTATGGCTACACCTTC. The full variable domain, in which reference TRBV19 and TRBJ1-2 provide the parts outside the CDR3, is DGGITQSPKYLFRKEGQNVTLSCEQNLNHDAMYWYRQDPGQGLRLIYYSQIVNDFQKGDIAEGYSVSREKKESFPLTVTSAQKNPTAFYLCASAGQGVFYGYTFGSGTRLTVV.

The J gene is TRBJ2-5, the V gene TRBV15; unclear D gene. Trimming cost V 0 bases and J 1 base, with 3 bases left between them. The CDR3 contains 13 residues. Germline assignment: CDR1 LNHNV and CDR2 YYDKDF (reference sequence). CDR3 amino acids: CATSRETQETQYF. The CDR3 nucleotides read TGTGCCACCAGCAGAGAGACCCAAGAGACCCAGTACTTC.

The table lists this clonotype with many counts. The V call is TRBV5-5, the J call TRBJ2-3; no clear D gene. Germline loops: CDR1 SGHKS, CDR2 YYEKEE (reference sequence). The CDR3 extends over 14 amino acids. V was trimmed by 3 bases and J by 2 bases, leaving 10 bases between them. The CDR3 reads CASSSDGNTDTQYF. Here the CDR3 DNA reads TGTGCCAGCAGCTCGGACGGAAACACAGATACGCAGTATTTT.

This chain uses TRBV6-1 with TRBJ2-7; weak D call: TRBD1 (6 bases). The length of the CDR3 is 14 residues. V lost 5 bases and J lost 3, with 14 bases in between. Looked up from germline, CDR1 is MNHNS and CDR2 is SASEGT. The CDR3 loop is CASSTGSANYEQYF. In DNA form, the CDR3 reads TGTGCCAGCAGTACAGGGTCCGCCAACTACGAGCAGTACTTC.

The chain recombines TRBV28 with TRBJ1-2; a weak D match, TRBD1 (5 bases). Germline values: CDR1 MDHEN, CDR2 SYDVKM. Trimming took off 1 base at V and 1 base at J, with 16 bases between the two ends. This CDR3 is 17 amino acids long. The CDR3 region has the DNA TGTGCCAGCAGTTTATTTTTCCAGGGTGGTTTTAACTATGGCTACACCTTC. Translated: CASSLFFQGGFNYGYTF.

The J gene is TRBJ2-5, the V gene TRBV4-2; TRBD2 agrees at 8 bases. V dropped 0 bases and J dropped 2; count of bases not matched to a gene: 5. The CDR3 runs to 16 residues. The germline V gene encodes CDR1 LGHNA and CDR2 YNFKEQ. The CDR3 is CASSQELAGTQETQYF. DNA of the CDR3: TGTGCCAGCAGCCAAGAGTTAGCGGGAACACAAGAGACCCAGTACTTC.

This clonotype was picked up many times. The chain employs TRBV4-2 and TRBJ2-5, with 7 bases aligning to TRBD2. With 1 base clipped from V and 4 bases from J, the junction kept 6 bases outside the gene matches. From germline, CDR1 is LGHNA and CDR2 YNFKEQ. This CDR3 region has 15 residues. CDR3 sequence: CASSQAVERGETQYF. The CDR3 DNA is TGTGCCAGCAGCCAAGCCGTCGAGCGGGGAGAGACCCAGTACTTC.

Regarding this clonotype: This could be a read error, since a much larger clone is one nucleotide away. The V and J genes are TRBV6-2 or TRBV6-3 and TRBJ1-1, with D unresolved. Trimming pared 2 bases from V and 4 bases from J, leaving 14 bases between. This CDR3 spans 15 amino acids. Germline V CDR1 and CDR2: MNHEY, SVGEGT. CDR3 DNA: TGTGCCAGCAGTTACGAGGAAGGGCCGGTCACTGAAGCTTTCTTT. Residues: CASSYEEGPVTEAFF.

To note about this clonotype: At one boundary the junction diverges from the germline segment, which might be a read error. The chain has TRBV2 and TRBJ1-6; 8 bases map to TRBD1. Germline V gene lookup returns CDR1 SNHLY and CDR2 FYNNEI. The CDR3 consists of 16 residues. CDR3 in DNA: TGTGCCATACAGGGGGGAGAGGGGGTAGGCAATTCATCCCTCCACTTT. Its translation: CAIQGGEGVGNSSLHF.

The rearrangement links TRBV2 to TRBJ2-7; TRBD1 or TRBD2 may be the D gene (6 bases each). CDR1 and CDR2 from the germline V gene are SNHLY and FYNNEI. Between the trimmed V and J ends, which lost 8 bases and 2 bases, there was a span of 13 bases. The CDR3 totals 13 residues. The CDR3 DNA reads as TGTGCCAGCTTATGGAGGGGGGCCTACGAGCAGTACTTC. Translating gives CASLWRGAYEQYF.

This clonotype has more than one count but fewer than ten. The chain uses TRBV12-3 or TRBV12-4 and TRBJ2-2; D gene unclear. Trimming pared 6 bases from V and 6 bases from J, leaving 8 bases between. This CDR3 is built from 12 residues. Here the CDR3 DNA reads TGTGCCAGCAGCCAAAGCCCCGGGGAGCTGTTTTTT. Protein: CASSQSPGELFF.

The sample holds many counts of this clonotype. This chain connects TRBV12-3 or TRBV12-4 to TRBJ2-5; the D gene is possibly TRBD2 (6 bases). V dropped 3 bases and J dropped 4 bases, with 18 bases sitting between them. The CDR3 totals 16 residues. Here the CDR3 DNA reads TGTGCCAGCAGTTTTAGAGTTGGGGTGGGAGGAGAGACCCAGTACTTC. Protein sequence: CASSFRVGVGGETQYF.

The V gene is TRBV2, the J gene TRBJ1-5, with a tentative D call TRBD1 (5 bases). This CDR3 spans 15 amino acids. Germline CDR1 and CDR2: SNHLY and FYNNEI. With 6 bases removed from V and 7 bases from J, the gap between germline ends came to 19 bases. Written as DNA, the CDR3 is TGTGCCAGCAGGGATGGACAATTCGTCTGGCAGCCCCAGCATTTT. It specifies CASRDGQFVWQPQHF.

This clonotype was detected ten times or more. The gene calls are TRBV3-1 and TRBJ2-3; D unresolved. The V end was cut by 1 base, the J end by 6 bases, with 14 bases between. Germline CDR1 and CDR2: LGHDT and YNNKEL (reference sequence). This CDR3 comprises 15 residues. The DNA of the CDR3 is TGTGCCAGCAGCCAAGGGCGTCCTGGGATGGATACGCAGTATTTT. The encoded protein is CASSQGRPGMDTQYF.

This clonotype was recorded a few times. J is TRBJ1-6 and V is TRBV30; D is ambiguous. CDR3 length: 14 residues. The V end was cut by 2 bases, the J end by 6 bases, with 11 bases between. The germline gives CDR1 GTSNPN, CDR2 SVGIG (reference sequence). CDR3 nucleotide sequence: TGTGCCTGGAGTCCCAGGCGGAGTAATTCACCCCTCCACTTT. This sequence encodes CAWSPRRSNSPLHF.

This clonotype was seen more than once but under ten times. The chain combines TRBV20-1 with TRBJ1-1; TRBD1 might be the D (5 bases). Germline CDR1 and CDR2: DFQATT and SNEGSKA (reference sequence). CDR3 length: 14 amino acids. Trimming took 1 base from V and 2 from J, leaving 11 bases between them. CDR3 nucleotide sequence: TGCAGTGCTAGAGTGGGGCAGGGTAACACTGAAGCTTTCTTT. Translation: CSARVGQGNTEAFF.

This clonotype was observed a handful of times. The rearrangement links TRBV7-3 to TRBJ2-6; D uncertain. The CDR3 extends over 15 amino acids. V was pared by 2 bases and J by 3 bases, with 8 bases between. The germline V gene has CDR1 SGHTA and CDR2 FQGTGA. CDR3 coding DNA: TGTGCCAGCAGCTTACTCGGTGTTGGGGCCAACGTCCTGACTTTC. Amino acid sequence: CASSLLGVGANVLTF. The full variable domain, completed using reference TRBV7-3 and TRBJ2-6, is GAGVSQTPSNKVTEKGKYVELRCDPISGHTALYWYRQSLGQGPEFLIYFQGTGAADDSGLPNDRFFAVRPEGSVSTLKIQRTERGDSAVYLCASSLLGVGANVLTFGAGSRLTVL.

The J gene is TRBJ2-7, the V gene TRBV6-1; 8 nucleotides line up with TRBD1. The CDR3 has 15 residues. V was pared by 1 base and J by 4 bases, with 6 bases of the junction left unmatched. Germline lookup yields CDR1 MNHNS and CDR2 SASEGT. CDR3 bases: TGTGCCAGCAGTGAAGGGGACAGGCAAGTTTACGAGCAGTACTTC. Translated, it gives CASSEGDRQVYEQYF.

This sequence joins TRBV29-1 and TRBJ2-7; tentatively, D is TRBD2 (6 bases). CDR3 length: 12 amino acids. Trimming shortened V by 4 bases and J by 6 bases, and 13 bases separated the two germline ends. From germline, CDR1 is SQVTM and CDR2 ANQGSEA. The CDR3 bases are TGCAGCGTTGGGGGGGTACGCGGCGAGCAGTACTTC. Translation gives CSVGGVRGEQYF.